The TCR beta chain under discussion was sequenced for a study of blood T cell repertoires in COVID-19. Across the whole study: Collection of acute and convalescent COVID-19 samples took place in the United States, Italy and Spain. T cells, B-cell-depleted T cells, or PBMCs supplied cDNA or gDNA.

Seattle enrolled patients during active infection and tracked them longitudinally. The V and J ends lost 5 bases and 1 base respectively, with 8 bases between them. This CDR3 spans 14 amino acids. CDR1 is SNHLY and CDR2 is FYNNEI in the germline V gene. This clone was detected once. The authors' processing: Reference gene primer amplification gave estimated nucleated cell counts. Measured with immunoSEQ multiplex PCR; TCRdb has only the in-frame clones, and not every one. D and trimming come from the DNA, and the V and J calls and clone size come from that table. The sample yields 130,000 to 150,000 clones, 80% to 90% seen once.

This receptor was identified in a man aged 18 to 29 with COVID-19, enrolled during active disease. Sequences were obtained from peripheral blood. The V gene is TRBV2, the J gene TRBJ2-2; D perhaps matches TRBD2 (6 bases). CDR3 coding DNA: TGTGCCAGCAGTCGCGGGGAGAACACCGGGGAGCTGTTTTTT. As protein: CASSRGENTGELFF.